This passage covers 22 T cell receptor beta chains from one sample sequenced in a study of shared clonotypes between healthy human individuals (TCRdb year 2020). The library was produced with the immunoSEQ multiplex PCR assay. The clones in this table, taken by TCRdb from immuneACCESS, are in-frame only. Not every clone is retained; where verified, under half of the shortfall comes from an unresolved V gene, and the cause of the rest is unknown. The table for this sample lists 2 million to 2.5 million clones; roughly 92% of them were counted only once. About 0.36% of the sample goes to the ten largest clones. The specimen sequenced was naive CD4+ T cells from PBMCs. The sample's cell subset or site label, in plain terms: CD45RA+ positively selected. These receptors were taken from a man between 18 and 29 years old in good health. Some clones in this sample may be carry-over from other donors' samples.

The chain joins TRBV5-1 to TRBJ2-6; D uncertain. Germline values: CDR1 SGHRS, CDR2 YFSETQ. The germline V and J ends were trimmed by 4 bases and 4 bases, with 12 bases remaining between them. This CDR3 comprises 15 residues. The CDR3 DNA is TGCGCCAGCAGCCCCGCCATCCAGGGGGCCAACGTCCTGACTTTC. Translation: CASSPAIQGANVLTF.

The J gene is TRBJ1-2, the V gene TRBV5-1, with D possibly being TRBD1 (6 bases). The germline CDR1 and CDR2 sequences are SGHRS and YFSETQ. The CDR3 spans 16 residues. V was clipped by 4 bases and J by 0 bases, with 16 bases between them. The CDR3 coding sequence is TGCGCCAGCAGCCTCGTTCCACAGGGAGCTAACTATGGCTACACCTTC. It translates to CASSLVPQGANYGYTF. Filled out from reference TRBV5-1 and TRBJ1-2, the complete variable domain reads KAGVTQTPRYLIKTRGQQVTLSCSPISGHRSVSWYQQTPGQGLQFLFEYFSETQRNKGNFPGRFSGRQFSNSRSEMNVSTLELGDSALYLCASSLVPQGANYGYTFGSGTRLTVV.

CDR3: CASSLYPPMTGAYNEQFF. In DNA, the CDR3 is TGTGCCAGCAGCTTATATCCCCCCATGACGGGAGCTTACAATGAGCAGTTCTTC. This chain joins TRBV7-3 and TRBJ2-1, with D possibly matching TRBD2 (6 bases). The germline gives CDR1 SGHTA, CDR2 FQGTGA. CDR3 length: 18 residues. V lost 2 bases and J 4 bases, leaving 21 bases between the germline ends. Together with reference TRBV7-3 and TRBJ2-1, the CDR3 gives the full variable domain: GAGVSQTPSNKVTEKGKYVELRCDPISGHTALYWYRQSLGQGPEFLIYFQGTGAADDSGLPNDRFFAVRPEGSVSTLKIQRTERGDSAVYLCASSLYPPMTGAYNEQFFGPGTRLTVL.

This chain connects TRBV6-5 to TRBJ2-7; D is unresolved. The germline CDR1 and CDR2 sequences are MNHEY and SVGAGI. V lost 0 bases and J lost 2, with 8 bases in between. This CDR3 spans 14 amino acids. DNA for the CDR3: TGTGCCAGCAGTTACTCCAGGTACGCCTACGAGCAGTACTTC. This translates into CASSYSRYAYEQYF.

The chain uses TRBV30 and TRBJ2-5; D possibly matches TRBD1 or TRBD2 (5 bases each). The DNA end lines up better with TRBJ2-7; the J call may be wrong. The CDR3 is 14 amino acids. From germline, CDR1 is GTSNPN and CDR2 SVGIG (reference sequence). CDR3 sequence: CAWKIPGSSYEQYF. Written as DNA, the CDR3 is TGTGCCTGGAAGATCCCAGGGAGCTCCTACGAGCAGTACTTC.

The chain has TRBV20-1 and TRBJ1-2; D not certain. Germline CDR1 reads DFQATT; CDR2 reads SNEGSKA (reference sequence). V gave up 6 bases and J gave up 4 bases, with 9 bases separating them. CDR3 size: 11 residues. The CDR3 region is CSARRSYGYTF. CDR3 nucleotides: TGCAGTGCCAGACGCAGCTATGGCTACACCTTC.

On this clone: The sample contains more than one DNA sequence encoding this CDR3. J is TRBJ2-2 and V is TRBV12-5; 7 bases match TRBD1. The CDR3 covers 15 residues. The V gene end was trimmed by 1 base and the J gene end by 1 base; junction bases not matched to a gene: 0. CDR1 and CDR2 (germline): LGHNT, FRNRAP. The DNA for the CDR3 is TGTGCTAGTGGTTTGGGACAGGGGAACACCGGGGAGCTGTTTTTT. Amino acids: CASGLGQGNTGELFF.

The genes are TRBV6-5 and TRBJ1-1; 8 nucleotides agree with TRBD1. V was pared by 6 bases and J by 3 bases, with 0 bases of the junction left unmatched. Germline lookup yields CDR1 MNHEY and CDR2 SVGAGI. This CDR3 is 12 amino acids long. The CDR3 here is CASRTGDTEAFF. DNA for the CDR3: TGTGCCAGCAGGACAGGGGACACTGAAGCTTTCTTT.

The chain recombines TRBV28 with TRBJ1-3; D not resolved. Trimming took off 7 bases at V and 4 bases at J, with 8 bases between the two ends. CDR3 length: 12 amino acids. Germline-derived CDR1 and CDR2 are MDHEN and SYDVKM. CDR3 nucleotides: TGTGCCAGCATCACTCCCGGAAACACCATATATTTT. Its translation is CASITPGNTIYF.

In the case of this clone: Other DNA sequences of this sample code for an identical CDR3. V gene TRBV19 combines with J gene TRBJ1-4; D call uncertain. V dropped 4 bases and J dropped 2 bases, with 8 bases sitting between them. Looked up from germline, CDR1 is LNHDA and CDR2 is SQIVND (reference sequence). The CDR3 is 14 amino acids. CDR3 region: CASSKGRTNEKLFF. In nucleotides, the CDR3 is TGTGCCAGTAGTAAAGGGAGGACTAATGAAAAACTGTTTTTT.

With respect to this clone: Other nucleotide sequences from this sample produce the same CDR3. This chain connects TRBV2 to TRBJ2-3; the D is unclear. V was shortened by 6 bases and J by 6 bases, with 7 bases between the two germline ends. The V gene's germline CDR1 is SNHLY and CDR2 FYNNEI. The CDR3 totals 11 residues. CDR3 in DNA: TGTGCCAGCAGCCTCGGTGATACGCAGTATTTT. This gives the protein CASSLGDTQYF.

This chain joins TRBV29-1 and TRBJ1-2; tentative D call: TRBD1 (6 bases). The CDR3 runs to 12 residues. Germline V CDR1 and CDR2: SQVTM, ANQGSEA. Between the trimmed V and J ends, which lost 4 bases and 4 bases, there was a span of 10 bases. CDR3 nucleotide sequence: TGCAGCGTTGTTACAGGGAGCTATGGCTACACCTTC. This encodes CSVVTGSYGYTF.

Comment on this clone: Other nucleotide sequences in the sample specify the same CDR3. The chain recombines TRBV9 with TRBJ2-3; 11 positions match TRBD2. CDR3 size: 16 residues. The J segment lost 0 bases and the V segment lost 4 bases, leaving 4 bases of the junction unmatched. Germline V gene data show CDR1 as SGDLS and CDR2 as YYNGEE. The CDR3 loop reads CASSPRTSGSTDTQYF. The DNA of the CDR3 is TGTGCCAGCAGCCCACGGACTAGCGGGAGCACAGATACGCAGTATTTT.

The rearrangement joins TRBV4-1 to TRBJ2-1; 8 nucleotides line up with TRBD2. The CDR3 is 16 residues long. V dropped 0 bases and J dropped 6; count of bases not matched to a gene: 7. Germline V lookup: CDR1 MGHRA, CDR2 YSYEKL. As DNA, the CDR3 is TGCGCCAGCAGCCAAGAGGCGGGGGGCTTCCTCAATGAGCAGTTCTTC. Protein product: CASSQEAGGFLNEQFF.

This chain uses TRBV19 with TRBJ2-5, with 8 bases that match TRBD1. Trimming removed 4 bases from V and 1 base from J; junction bases left unmatched: 8. The CDR3 runs 16 residues. CDR1 is LNHDA and CDR2 is SQIVND in the germline V gene (reference sequence). The CDR3 sequence: CASSRTTGAVQETQYF. Written as DNA, the CDR3 is TGTGCCAGTAGTAGGACGACAGGGGCCGTCCAAGAGACCCAGTACTTC.

The chain has TRBV9 and TRBJ2-3; 7 nucleotides agree with TRBD1. The CDR3 runs to 19 residues. The V gene's germline CDR1 is SGDLS and CDR2 YYNGEE. V gave up 4 bases and J gave up 2 bases; unmatched junction bases: 19. For the CDR3, the DNA is TGTGCCAGCAGCCCGAGACAGGGTGGCACCCCTACCTACACAGATACGCAGTATTTT. Translating gives CASSPRQGGTPTYTDTQYF.

The V gene is TRBV27, the J gene TRBJ1-3, with 8 nucleotides matching TRBD1. Germline trimming cut 6 bases from V and 4 bases from J; bases unmatched to any gene: 8. CDR3 length: 15 amino acids. Germline CDR1 is MNHEY and CDR2 is SMNVEV (reference sequence). As DNA, the CDR3 is TGTGCCAGCAGCTACGGACAGGGTCGAGGAAACACCATATATTTT. It is translated as CASSYGQGRGNTIYF.

The chain is built from TRBV5-1 and TRBJ2-3; D could derive from TRBD1 or TRBD2 (5 bases each). This CDR3 has 12 amino acids. Germline CDR1 and CDR2: SGHRS and YFSETQ. The V end lost 4 bases, the J end lost 4 bases, and 7 bases lay between the germline ends. The CDR3 sequence is CASSRDADTQYF. As DNA, the CDR3 is TGCGCCAGCAGCCGGGACGCAGATACGCAGTATTTT.

The rearrangement joins TRBV7-2 to TRBJ2-5; either TRBD1 or TRBD2 may supply D (6 bases each). CDR1 and CDR2 (germline): SGHTA, FQGNSA. V shed 1 base and J shed 5 bases, with 14 bases lying between them. The CDR3 has 15 residues. CDR3 in DNA: TGTGCCAGCAGCTTAGAGCGAACAGGGAGGGAGACCCAGTACTTC. Translated, it gives CASSLERTGRETQYF.

V is TRBV5-6 and J is TRBJ2-7; D possibly corresponds to TRBD2 (6 bases). The germline V gene has CDR1 SGHDT and CDR2 YYEEEE. Trimming took off 3 bases at V and 6 bases at J, with 13 bases between the two ends. This CDR3 region has 13 residues. CDR3 amino acids: CASSSGRGTEQYF. Written as DNA, the CDR3 is TGTGCCAGCAGCTCCGGCCGGGGGACCGAGCAGTACTTC.

The chain employs TRBV28 and TRBJ2-2; TRBD2 agrees at 10 bases. The CDR3 length is 18 residues. J lost 6 bases, V lost 4 bases, and 14 bases had no gene match. Germline assignment: CDR1 MDHEN and CDR2 SYDVKM. The CDR3, as DNA: TGTGCCAGCAGTTCTAATTTTCTAGCGGGAGAGTATTCCGGGGAGCTGTTTTTT. Amino acids: CASSSNFLAGEYSGELFF.

J is TRBJ2-1 and V is TRBV15; 12 nucleotides agree with TRBD2. Per the germline V gene, CDR1 is LNHNV and CDR2 is YYDKDF (reference sequence). V dropped 1 base and J dropped 0; count of bases not matched to a gene: 10. This CDR3 is 20 amino acids long. CDR3 DNA: TGTGCCACCAGCAGAGGGGGGACTAGCGGGCGTGGGCGCTCCTACAATGAGCAGTTCTTC. This gives the protein CATSRGGTSGRGRSYNEQFF. Drawing the rest from reference TRBV15 and TRBJ2-1, the complete variable domain is DAMVIQNPRYQVTQFGKPVTLSCSQTLNHNVMYWYQQKSSQAPKLLFHYYDKDFNNEADTPDNFQSRRPNTSFCFLDIRSPGLGDTAMYLCATSRGGTSGRGRSYNEQFFGPGTRLTVL.